Listed here are 8 T cell receptor beta chains from one sample, sequenced in a study of T cells in Graves' hyperthyroidism and ophthalmopathy. TCR beta CDR3 region amplification was performed from RNA transcripts. The HTBI primer set served for first-round RT-PCR of the TCR CDR3. TCRdb independently ran MiXCR on the multiplex PCR reads; one entry per CDR3 protein. This sample has under 600,000 distinct CDR3 sequences, with more than 15% found just once. Sequences were obtained from blood. Every receptor here comes from a woman aged 40-49 years with Graves' ophthalmopathy.

This clonotype turned up a few times. This chain joins TRBV29-1 and TRBJ2-3; no definite D call. In germline, CDR1 is SQVTM, CDR2 ANQGSEA. This CDR3 contains 10 residues. Trimming left V 6 bases short and J 6 bases short, with 7 bases between. The CDR3 DNA is TGCAGCGTGAAAAAGGATACGCAGTATTTT. Residues: CSVKKDTQYF.

There are a few counts of this clonotype. V usage is TRBV25-1 and J usage is TRBJ2-2; weak D call: TRBD2 (5 bases). Trimming cost V 6 bases and J 4 bases, with 21 bases left between them. CDR1 MGHDK and CDR2 SYGVNS come from the germline V gene. The CDR3 totals 17 residues. The chain's CDR3 is CASSDLRLSVGTGELFF. The CDR3 region has the DNA TGTGCCAGCAGCGATCTTCGGCTTAGCGTCGGCACCGGGGAGCTGTTTTTT.

The genes are TRBV30 and TRBJ2-7; 7 positions agree with TRBD1. Per the germline V gene, CDR1 is GTSNPN and CDR2 is SVGIG (reference sequence). J was trimmed by 6 bases and V by 3 bases; bases with no gene match: 5. The CDR3 contains 12 residues. The CDR3 sequence is CAWRQGSGEQYF. The CDR3, as DNA: TGTGCCTGGAGACAGGGGAGCGGCGAGCAGTACTTC.

The chain uses TRBV7-6 and TRBJ2-1; possible D gene TRBD2, 5 bases. This CDR3 has 15 residues. Trimming pared 3 bases from V and 0 bases from J, leaving 9 bases between. The germline V gene has CDR1 SGHVS and CDR2 FNYEAQ. CDR3 in amino acids: CASSFISGSYNEQFF. The CDR3 DNA sequence: TGTGCCAGCAGCTTCATCAGCGGCTCCTACAATGAGCAGTTCTTC. Supplemented by reference TRBV7-6 and TRBJ2-1, the full variable domain reads GAGVSQSPRYKVTKRGQDVALRCDPISGHVSLYWYRQALGQGPEFLTYFNYEAQQDKSGLPNDRFSAERPEGSISTLTIQRTEQRDSAMYRCASSFISGSYNEQFFGPGTRLTVL.

This clonotype has at least ten counts. The chain has TRBV6-1 and TRBJ2-7; tentatively, D is TRBD1 (6 bases). Germline values: CDR1 MNHNS, CDR2 SASEGT. Trimming removed 4 bases at V and 3 bases at J, with 19 bases between. This CDR3 contains 16 residues. For the CDR3, the DNA is TGTGCCAGCAGTGCCTTGGGACAAAAAACGATCTACGAGCAGTACTTC. Translating gives CASSALGQKTIYEQYF.

This clonotype occurred many times. This chain uses TRBV28 with TRBJ1-5; D not certain. CDR3 length: 16 residues. CDR1 is MDHEN, CDR2 SYDVKM, per germline. With 7 bases removed from V and 2 bases from J, the gap between germline ends came to 18 bases. CDR3 in DNA: TGTGCCAGCAACCCGACGGTCGGGGTGCGCAATCAGCCCCAGCATTTT. This codes for CASNPTVGVRNQPQHF.

This clonotype was recorded a few times. The chain has TRBV18 and TRBJ1-2, with D perhaps TRBD1 (5 bases). The germline gives CDR1 KGHSH, CDR2 LQKENI. This CDR3 comprises 15 residues. V was clipped by 0 bases and J by 3 bases, with 11 bases between them. The CDR3: CASSPPGGRDYGYTF. DNA of the CDR3: TGTGCCAGCTCACCACCCGGGGGAAGGGACTATGGCTACACCTTC.

At least ten counts were recorded for this clonotype. The chain recombines TRBV7-3 with TRBJ2-1; the match to TRBD2 covers 7 bases. Germline trimming cut 5 bases from V and 0 bases from J; bases unmatched to any gene: 7. This CDR3 contains 16 residues. CDR1 and CDR2 from the germline V gene are SGHTA and FQGTGA. CDR3 residues: CASSLIGGSSYNEQFF. The CDR3 nucleotides are TGTGCCAGCAGCCTCATCGGGGGGAGCTCCTACAATGAGCAGTTCTTC.